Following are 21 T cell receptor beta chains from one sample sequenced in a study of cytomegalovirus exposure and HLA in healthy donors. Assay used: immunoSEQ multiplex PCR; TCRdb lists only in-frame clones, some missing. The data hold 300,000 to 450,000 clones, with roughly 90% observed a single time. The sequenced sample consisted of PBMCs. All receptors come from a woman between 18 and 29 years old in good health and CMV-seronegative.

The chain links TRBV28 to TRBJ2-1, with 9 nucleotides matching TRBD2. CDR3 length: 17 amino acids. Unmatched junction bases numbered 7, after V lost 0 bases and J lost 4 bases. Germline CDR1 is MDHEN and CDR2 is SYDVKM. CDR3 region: CASSLWRREGRYNEQFF. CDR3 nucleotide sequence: TGTGCCAGCAGTTTATGGCGGCGGGAGGGCCGATACAATGAGCAGTTCTTC.

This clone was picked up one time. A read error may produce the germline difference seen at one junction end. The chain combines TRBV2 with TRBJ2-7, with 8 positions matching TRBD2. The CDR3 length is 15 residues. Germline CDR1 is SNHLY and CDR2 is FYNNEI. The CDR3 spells CASREGSGGSYEQYF. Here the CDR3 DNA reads TGTGCCAGCAGGGAAGGCAGCGGGGGATCCTACGAGCAGTACTTC.

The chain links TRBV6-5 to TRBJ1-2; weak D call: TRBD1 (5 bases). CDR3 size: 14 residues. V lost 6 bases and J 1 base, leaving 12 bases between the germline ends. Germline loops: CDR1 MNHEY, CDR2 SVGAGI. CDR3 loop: CASRSDTINYGYTF. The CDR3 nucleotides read TGTGCCAGCAGATCGGACACCATTAACTATGGCTACACCTTC.

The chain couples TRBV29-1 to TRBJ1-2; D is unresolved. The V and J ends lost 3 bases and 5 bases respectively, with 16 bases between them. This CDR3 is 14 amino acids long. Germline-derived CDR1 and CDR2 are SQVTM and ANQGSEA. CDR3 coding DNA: TGCAGCGTTGATTGGTCCACCTACCCTTATGGCTACACCTTC. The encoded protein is CSVDWSTYPYGYTF.

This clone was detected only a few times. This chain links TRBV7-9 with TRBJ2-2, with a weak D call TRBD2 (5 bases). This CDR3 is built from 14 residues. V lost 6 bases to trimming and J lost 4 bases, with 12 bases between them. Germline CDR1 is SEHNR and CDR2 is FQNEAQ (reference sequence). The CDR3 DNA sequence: TGTGCCAGCAGGAGAGCGGACCTCACCGGGGAGCTGTTTTTT. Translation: CASRRADLTGELFF.

This CDR3 reads CASSLTGVRNEQFF. The CDR3 DNA sequence: TGTGCCAGCAGCTTGACAGGGGTTCGCAATGAGCAGTTCTTC. The chain is built from TRBV7-3 and TRBJ2-1, with 8 bases matching TRBD1. V trimming: 3 bases; J trimming: 6 bases; junction bases outside the gene matches: 4. The CDR3 covers 14 residues. Germline V gene sequence: CDR1 SGHTA, CDR2 FQGTGA.

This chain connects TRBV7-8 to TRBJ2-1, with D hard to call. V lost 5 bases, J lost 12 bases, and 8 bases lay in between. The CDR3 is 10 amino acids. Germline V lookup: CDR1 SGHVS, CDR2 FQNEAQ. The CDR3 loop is CASSRTVQFF. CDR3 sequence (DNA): TGTGCCAGCAGCCGCACGGTGCAGTTCTTC. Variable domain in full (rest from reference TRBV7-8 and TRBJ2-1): GAGVSQSPRYKVAKRGQDVALRCDPISGHVSLFWYQQALGQGPEFLTYFQNEAQLDKSGLPSDRFFAERPEGSVSTLKIQRTQQEDSAVYLCASSRTVQFFGPGTRLTVL.

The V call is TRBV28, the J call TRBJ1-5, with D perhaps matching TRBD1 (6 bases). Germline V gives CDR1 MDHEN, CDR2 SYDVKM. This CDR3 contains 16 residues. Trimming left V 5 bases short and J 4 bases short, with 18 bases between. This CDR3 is CASSPGHLTGNQPQHF. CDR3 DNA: TGTGCCAGCAGTCCGGGACATCTTACCGGGAATCAGCCCCAGCATTTT.

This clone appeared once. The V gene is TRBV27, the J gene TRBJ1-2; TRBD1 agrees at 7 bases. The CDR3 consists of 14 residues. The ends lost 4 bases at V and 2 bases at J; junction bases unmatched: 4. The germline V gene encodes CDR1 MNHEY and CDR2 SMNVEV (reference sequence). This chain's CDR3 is CASSSLGQNYGYTF. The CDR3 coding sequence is TGTGCCAGCAGTTCCTTGGGACAGAACTATGGCTACACCTTC.

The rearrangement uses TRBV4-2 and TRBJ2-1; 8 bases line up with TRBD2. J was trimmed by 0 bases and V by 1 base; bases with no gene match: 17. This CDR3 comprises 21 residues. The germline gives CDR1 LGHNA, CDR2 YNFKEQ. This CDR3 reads CASSQVTAGSGAYISYNEQFF. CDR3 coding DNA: TGTGCCAGCAGCCAAGTGACGGCCGGTAGCGGGGCGTATATCTCCTACAATGAGCAGTTCTTC.

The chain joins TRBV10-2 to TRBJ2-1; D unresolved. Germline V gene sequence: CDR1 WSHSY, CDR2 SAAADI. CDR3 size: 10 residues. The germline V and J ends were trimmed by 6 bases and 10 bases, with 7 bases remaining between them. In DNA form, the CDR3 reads TGCGCCAGCAGATCTAACGAGCAGTTCTTC. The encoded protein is CASRSNEQFF.

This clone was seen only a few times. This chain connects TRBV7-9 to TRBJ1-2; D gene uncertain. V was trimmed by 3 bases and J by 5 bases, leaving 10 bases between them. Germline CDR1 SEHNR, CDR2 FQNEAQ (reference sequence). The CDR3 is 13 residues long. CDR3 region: CASSLLSQYGYTF. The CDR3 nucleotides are TGTGCCAGCAGCTTGTTATCCCAGTATGGCTACACCTTC.

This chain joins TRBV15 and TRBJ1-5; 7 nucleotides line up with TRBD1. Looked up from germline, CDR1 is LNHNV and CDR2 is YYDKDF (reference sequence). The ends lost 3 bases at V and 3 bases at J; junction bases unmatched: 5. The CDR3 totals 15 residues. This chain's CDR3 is CATSSLGQVNQPQHF. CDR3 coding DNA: TGTGCCACCAGCAGTCTAGGACAGGTCAATCAGCCCCAGCATTTT. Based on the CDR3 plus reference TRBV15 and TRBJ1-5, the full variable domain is DAMVIQNPRYQVTQFGKPVTLSCSQTLNHNVMYWYQQKSSQAPKLLFHYYDKDFNNEADTPDNFQSRRPNTSFCFLDIRSPGLGDTAMYLCATSSLGQVNQPQHFGDGTRLSIL.

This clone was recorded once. This chain's CDR3 is CATSAEGLAGGLTGELFF. CDR3 nucleotides: TGTGCCACCTCCGCGGAGGGGCTAGCGGGAGGGCTGACCGGGGAGCTGTTTTTT. The chain links TRBV15 to TRBJ2-2; 12 bases line up with TRBD2. CDR3 length: 18 amino acids. Germline CDR1 LNHNV, CDR2 YYDKDF (reference sequence). Losses at the gene ends were 8 bases for V and 5 bases for J; bases not matched to a gene: 15.

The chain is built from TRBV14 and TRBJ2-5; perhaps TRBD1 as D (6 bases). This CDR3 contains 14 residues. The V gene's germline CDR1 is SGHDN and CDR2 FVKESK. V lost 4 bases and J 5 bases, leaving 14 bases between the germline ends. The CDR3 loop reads CASSRRVGAETQYF. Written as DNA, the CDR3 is TGTGCCAGCAGCCGCCGTGTGGGGGCGGAGACCCAGTACTTC.

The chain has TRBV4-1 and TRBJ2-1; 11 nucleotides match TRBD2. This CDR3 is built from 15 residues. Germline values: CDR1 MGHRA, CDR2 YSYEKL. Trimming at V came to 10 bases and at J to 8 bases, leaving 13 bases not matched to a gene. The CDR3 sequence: CATRLAGLSTDEQFF. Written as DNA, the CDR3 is TGCGCCACCAGACTAGCGGGACTTTCTACGGATGAGCAGTTCTTC.

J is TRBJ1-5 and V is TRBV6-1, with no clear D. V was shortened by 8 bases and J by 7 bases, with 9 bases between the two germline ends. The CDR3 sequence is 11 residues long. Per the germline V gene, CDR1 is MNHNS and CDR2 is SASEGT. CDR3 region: CASRGYQPQHF. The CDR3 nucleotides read TGTGCCAGCCGAGGGTACCAGCCCCAGCATTTT.

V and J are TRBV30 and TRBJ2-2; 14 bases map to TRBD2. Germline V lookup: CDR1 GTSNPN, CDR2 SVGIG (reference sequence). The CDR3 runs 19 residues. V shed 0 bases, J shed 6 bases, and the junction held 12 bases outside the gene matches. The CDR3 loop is CAWSVDRRTSGRIAGELFF. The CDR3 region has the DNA TGTGCCTGGAGTGTTGATCGACGGACTAGCGGGAGGATCGCCGGGGAGCTGTTTTTT. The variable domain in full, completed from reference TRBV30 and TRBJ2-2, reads SQTIHQWPATLVQPVGSPLSLECTVEGTSNPNLYWYRQAAGRGLQLLFYSVGIGQISSEVPQNLSASRPQDRQFILSSKKLLLSDSGFYLCAWSVDRRTSGRIAGELFFGEGSRLTVL.

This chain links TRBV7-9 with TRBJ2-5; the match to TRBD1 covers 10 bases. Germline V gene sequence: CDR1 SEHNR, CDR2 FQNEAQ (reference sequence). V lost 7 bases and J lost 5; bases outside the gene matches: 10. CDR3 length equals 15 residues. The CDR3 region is CASTNRDRGRETQYF. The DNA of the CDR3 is TGTGCCAGCACCAACCGGGACAGGGGCCGGGAGACCCAGTACTTC.

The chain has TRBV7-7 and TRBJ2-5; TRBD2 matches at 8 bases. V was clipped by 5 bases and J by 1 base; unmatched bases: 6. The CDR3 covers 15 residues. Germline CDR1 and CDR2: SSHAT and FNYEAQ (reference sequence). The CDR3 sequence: CASSHSGARQETQYF. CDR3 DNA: TGTGCCAGCAGCCATAGCGGGGCCCGCCAAGAGACCCAGTACTTC.

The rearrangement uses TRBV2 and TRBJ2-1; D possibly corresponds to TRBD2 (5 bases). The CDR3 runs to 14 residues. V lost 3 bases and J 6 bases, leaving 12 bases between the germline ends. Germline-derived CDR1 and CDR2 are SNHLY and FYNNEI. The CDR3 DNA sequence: TGTGCCAGCAGTGATGAGAGGGTTATCAATGAGCAGTTCTTC. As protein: CASSDERVINEQFF.